Sequencing of this T cell receptor (beta chain) was carried out in a study of blood T cell repertoires in COVID-19. Study as a whole: PBMCs, B-cell-depleted T cells, or T cells were the source of the cDNA or gDNA that made up the material.

As originally analysed: Researchers report that nucleated cell counts were estimated from reference gene primer amplification. Clones were sequenced by immunoSEQ multiplex PCR, and TCRdb holds only the in-frame ones, with some missing. The V and J calls and clone size were taken over from that table, and D and trimming were inferred from the DNA. The sample lists about 34,000 clones; over 75% were seen once. This CDR3 is built from 16 residues. V dropped 3 bases and J dropped 3; count of bases not matched to a gene: 8. Germline-derived CDR1 and CDR2 are MGHRA and YSYEKL. The V and J genes are TRBV4-1 and TRBJ1-2, with 9 bases aligning to TRBD1. This clonotype was sampled from a man aged 60 to 69 with active COVID-19. Sequences were obtained from peripheral blood. The DNA for the CDR3 is TGCGCCAGCAGCCAGGCCGGGACAGGGAGCGACTATGGCTACACCTTC. As protein: CASSQAGTGSDYGYTF.